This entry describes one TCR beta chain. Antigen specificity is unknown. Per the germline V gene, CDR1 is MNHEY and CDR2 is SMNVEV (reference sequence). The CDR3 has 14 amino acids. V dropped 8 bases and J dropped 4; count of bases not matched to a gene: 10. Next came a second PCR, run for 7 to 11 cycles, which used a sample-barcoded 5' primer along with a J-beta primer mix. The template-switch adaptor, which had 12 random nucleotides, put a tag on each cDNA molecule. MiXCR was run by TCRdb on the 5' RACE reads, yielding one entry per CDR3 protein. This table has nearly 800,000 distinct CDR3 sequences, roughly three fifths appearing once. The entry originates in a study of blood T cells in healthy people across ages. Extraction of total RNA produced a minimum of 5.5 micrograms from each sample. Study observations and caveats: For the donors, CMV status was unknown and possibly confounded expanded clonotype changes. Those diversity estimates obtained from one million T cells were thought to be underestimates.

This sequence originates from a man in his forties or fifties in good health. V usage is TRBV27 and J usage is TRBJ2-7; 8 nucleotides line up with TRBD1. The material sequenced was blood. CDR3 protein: CASGRTGRNYEQYF. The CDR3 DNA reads TGTGCCAGCGGGAGGACAGGGCGGAATTACGAGCAGTACTTC.